The TCR beta chain described here comes from a study of T cell clonality in common variable immunodeficiency (dated by TCRdb to between 2014 and 2017). Study-wide conclusions, independent of this receptor: Healthy controls shared more TCRbeta clones with each other than CVID subjects shared among themselves (p < 0.0001). Despite equal DNA input, controls averaged about 79,000 unique sequences per sample versus roughly 30,000 in CVID samples. Reportedly, TCRbeta sequences from CVID had fewer deletions and N-nucleotide insertions, and highly modified clones with 13 or more V deletions were absent from CVID. Differences among patients in the CVID cohort limited the correlations between repertoire features and clinical complications. The authors noted that sequencing repertoires of T cell subpopulations would be needed to clarify what caused the increased clonality in CVID. TCRbeta clonality was higher in CVID subjects than in healthy controls (t-test p = 0.018), and the increase was most characteristic of about a third of subjects.

The germline V gene (reference sequence) provides CDR1 DFQATT and CDR2 SNEGSKA. The CDR3 covers 15 residues, taking in both the cysteine and the phenylalanine. The 36 bases shown cover part of the CDR3, and their frame starts at base 1. Relative to germline, V is missing 6 bases and J is missing 4 bases, with 8 bases of the junction outside any gene match. CVID samples and control samples contributed equivalent amounts of genomic DNA as sequencing input. For every sample, a 60 bp segment covering the rearranged TCRbeta CDR3 region was amplified and then sequenced. The immunoSEQ assay, a bias-corrected multiplex PCR combined with high-throughput sequencing, was used for TCRbeta amplification. On the authors' methods: Every unique nucleotide sequence counted as a clone and was annotated with V, D and J genes, copy number and frequency. Sequences were labeled productive if in frame, and non-productive if out of frame or containing stop codons. Clonality was calculated from Shannon's entropy as previously described. The predicted amino acid sequences of productive clones were used to derive mean CDR3 Kyte-Doolittle hydropathy. Using the R hclust function, scaled V gene usage was clustered hierarchically with Manhattan distance and complete linkage. Clone sharing by CDR3 amino acid sequence was assessed by resampling 12 repertoires per group over 100 rounds. Repertoires were searched for fewer than 85 published EBV-specific and 245 published CMV-specific TCRbeta sequences. Analysis left out a couple of CVID samples that produced under 10,000 sequences, so 40 to 50 CVID repertoires remained. TCRdb carries this immuneACCESS record with in-frame sequences only. Its versions omit some clonotypes, under half of them owing to an unresolved V gene in the studies checked, with the rest unexplained. Clone size and the V and J calls come from that table; the DNA yielded D and trimming. For this sample the table reports fewer than 70,000 clones, with no clone seen just once. In total, the top ten clones hold about 1.5% of the sample.

This clone was observed many times. Its antigen has not been determined. Coverage ceases 3 residues before the CDR3 finishes, and the germline J gene fills in the end. Most of the CVID patients and most of the healthy controls were of Caucasian heritage. Heparinized peripheral whole blood samples of about 5 to 9 ml were collected from each donor. Genomic DNA from adults with common variable immune deficiency (CVID) and from healthy adult controls was the source for sequencing TCRbeta CDR3 repertoires. A total of about 22 healthy adult volunteers (approximately 12 female and ten or so male; age range roughly 23 to 66 years, mean age around 35) were included in the control group. Diluted blood was density-centrifuged over Hypaque 1077 or Ficoll-Paque to isolate peripheral blood mononuclear cells. Genomic DNA was obtained from unsorted mononuclear cells using either Qiagen column purification or a centrifugation-based method.

This TCR was sampled from a person between 18 and 75 years old in good health. Sequenced sample: peripheral blood mononuclear cells. The rearrangement joined TRBV20-1 to TRBJ2-1; the central 11 bases match TRBD1. The sequenced CDR3 bases are TGCAGTGCCCACCGGGACAGGGGGTTGTACAATGAG. This translates into CSAHRDRGLYNE. The whole CDR3 is CSAHRDRGLYNEQFF.